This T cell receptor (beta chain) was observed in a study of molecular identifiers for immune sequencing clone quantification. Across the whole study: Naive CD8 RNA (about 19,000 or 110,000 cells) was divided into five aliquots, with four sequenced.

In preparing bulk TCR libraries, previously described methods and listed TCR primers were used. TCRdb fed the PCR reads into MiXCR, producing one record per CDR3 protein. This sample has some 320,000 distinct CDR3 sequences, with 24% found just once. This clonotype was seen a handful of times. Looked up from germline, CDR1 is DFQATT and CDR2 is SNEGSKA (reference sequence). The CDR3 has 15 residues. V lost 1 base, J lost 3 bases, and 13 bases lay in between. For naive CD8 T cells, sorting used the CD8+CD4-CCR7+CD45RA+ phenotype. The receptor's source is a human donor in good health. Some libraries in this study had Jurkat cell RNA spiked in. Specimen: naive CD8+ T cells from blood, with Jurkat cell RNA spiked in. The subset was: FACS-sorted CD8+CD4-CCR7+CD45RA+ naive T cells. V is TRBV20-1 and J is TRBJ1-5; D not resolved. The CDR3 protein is CSARATDGYNQPQHF. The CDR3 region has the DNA TGCAGTGCTAGAGCCACGGACGGGTACAATCAGCCCCAGCATTTT.